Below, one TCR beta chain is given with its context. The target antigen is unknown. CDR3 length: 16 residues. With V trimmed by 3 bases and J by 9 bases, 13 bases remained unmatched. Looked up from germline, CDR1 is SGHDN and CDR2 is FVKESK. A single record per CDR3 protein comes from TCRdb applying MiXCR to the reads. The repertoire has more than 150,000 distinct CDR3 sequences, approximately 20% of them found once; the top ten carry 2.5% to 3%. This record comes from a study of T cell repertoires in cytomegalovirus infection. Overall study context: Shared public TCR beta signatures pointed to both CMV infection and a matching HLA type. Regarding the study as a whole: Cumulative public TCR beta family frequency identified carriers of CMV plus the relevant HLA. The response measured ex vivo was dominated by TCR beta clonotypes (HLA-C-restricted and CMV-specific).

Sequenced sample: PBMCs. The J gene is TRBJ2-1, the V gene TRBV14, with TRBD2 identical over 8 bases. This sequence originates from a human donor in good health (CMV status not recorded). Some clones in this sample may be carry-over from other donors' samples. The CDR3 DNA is TGTGCCAGCAGCCAGATTTTGCCAGCGGGAGCCGGTGAGCAGTTCTTC. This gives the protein CASSQILPAGAGEQFF.